This TCR beta chain was identified during a study of vaccination effects on CD4 cells after COVID-19. The CDR3 has 13 amino acids. Germline assignment: CDR1 SGHTA and CDR2 FQGNSA. Trimming at V came to 5 bases and at J to 5 bases, leaving 3 bases not matched to a gene. CD4+ T cells specific for antigen were expanded with viral peptide pools by the ViraFEST assay before sequencing. CD4+ T cells were isolated after around 10 days of culture. By PCR, the person was confirmed to have had SARS-CoV-2 infection between March and December 2020. Profiling relied on immunoSEQ multiplex PCR, and the TCRdb table lists in-frame clones only, not all of them. The sample records 30,000 or so clones, about 72% being singletons. Study-wide points: Only a few convalescent patients and no early post-infection timepoints featured in the study.

A word on this clone: What it recognizes is unknown.

The sequence was collected from a human donor who had a prior SARS-CoV-2 infection. The sequencing here drew on CD4+ T cells from PBMCs cultured with a peptide pool, taken before COVID-19 vaccination. The chain uses TRBV7-2 and TRBJ1-2, with TRBD1 identical over 9 bases. The CDR3 here is CASSPGQGYGYTF. The CDR3 region has the DNA TGTGCCAGCAGCCCTGGACAGGGGTATGGCTACACCTTC. Full variable domain (missing parts from reference TRBV7-2 and TRBJ1-2): GAGVSQSPSNKVTEKGKDVELRCDPISGHTALYWYRQSLGQGLEFLIYFQGNSAPDKSGLPSDRFSAERTGGSVSTLTIQRTQQEDSAVYLCASSPGQGYGYTFGSGTRLTVV.